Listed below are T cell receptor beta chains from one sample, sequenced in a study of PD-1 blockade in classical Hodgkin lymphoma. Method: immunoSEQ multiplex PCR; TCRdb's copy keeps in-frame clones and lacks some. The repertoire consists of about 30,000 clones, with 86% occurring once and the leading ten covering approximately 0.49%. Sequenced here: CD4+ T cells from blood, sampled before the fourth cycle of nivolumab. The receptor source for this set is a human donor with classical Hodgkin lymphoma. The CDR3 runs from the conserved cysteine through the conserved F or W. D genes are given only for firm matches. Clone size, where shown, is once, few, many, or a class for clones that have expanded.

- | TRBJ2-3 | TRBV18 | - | CASSSWTPTFGTDTQYF | TGTGCCAGCTCATCTTGGACCCCTACCTTTGGCACAGATACGCAGTATTTT
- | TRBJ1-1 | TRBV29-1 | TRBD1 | CSVEKTGGTEAFF | TGCAGCGTCGAGAAGACAGGGGGCACTGAAGCTTTCTTT
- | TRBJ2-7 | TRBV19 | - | CASSFDRTYEQYF | TGTGCCAGTAGTTTCGACAGGACCTACGAGCAGTACTTC
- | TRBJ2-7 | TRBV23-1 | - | CASSQRRDYEQYF | TGCGCCAGCAGTCAAAGGCGAGACTACGAGCAGTACTTC
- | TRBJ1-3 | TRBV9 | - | CASSVQGAGNTIYF | TGTGCCAGCAGCGTGCAGGGCGCTGGAAACACCATATATTTT
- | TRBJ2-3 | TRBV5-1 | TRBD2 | CASSLGTSGITDTQYF | TGCGCCAGCAGCTTGGGGACTAGCGGGATCACAGATACGCAGTATTTT
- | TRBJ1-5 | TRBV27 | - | CASSLSGFDQPQHF | TGTGCCAGCAGTTTATCAGGTTTCGATCAGCCCCAGCATTTT
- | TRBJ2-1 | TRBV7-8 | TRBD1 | CASSRQGTTNEQFF | TGTGCCAGCAGCCGACAGGGTACTACCAATGAGCAGTTCTTC
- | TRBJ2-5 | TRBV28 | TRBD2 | CASSPGLGEETQYF | TGTGCCAGCAGTCCGGGACTAGGGGAGGAGACCCAGTACTTC
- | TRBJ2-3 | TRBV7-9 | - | CASSQTDTQYF | TGTGCCAGCAGCCAAACAGATACGCAGTATTTT
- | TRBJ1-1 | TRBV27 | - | CASSLGRGTEAFF | TGTGCCAGCAGTTTGGGTCGGGGTACTGAAGCTTTCTTT
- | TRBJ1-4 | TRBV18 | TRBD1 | CASSPRQGRNEKLFF | TGTGCCAGCTCACCACGACAGGGCCGGAATGAAAAACTGTTTTTT
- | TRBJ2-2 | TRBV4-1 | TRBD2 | CASSQELGRRGSTGELFF | TGCGCCAGCAGCCAAGAATTGGGCAGGCGGGGGAGCACCGGGGAGCTGTTTTTT
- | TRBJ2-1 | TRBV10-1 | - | CASSESPLANSYNEQFF | TGCGCCAGCAGTGAGTCCCCCCTAGCGAACTCCTACAATGAGCAGTTCTTC
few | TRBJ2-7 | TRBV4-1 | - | CASSQEKHSTYEQYF | TGCGCCAGCAGCCAAGAAAAGCACAGTACCTACGAGCAGTACTTC
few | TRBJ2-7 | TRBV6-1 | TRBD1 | CASSLTGSNEQYF | TGTGCCAGCAGTTTGACAGGGTCGAACGAGCAGTACTTC